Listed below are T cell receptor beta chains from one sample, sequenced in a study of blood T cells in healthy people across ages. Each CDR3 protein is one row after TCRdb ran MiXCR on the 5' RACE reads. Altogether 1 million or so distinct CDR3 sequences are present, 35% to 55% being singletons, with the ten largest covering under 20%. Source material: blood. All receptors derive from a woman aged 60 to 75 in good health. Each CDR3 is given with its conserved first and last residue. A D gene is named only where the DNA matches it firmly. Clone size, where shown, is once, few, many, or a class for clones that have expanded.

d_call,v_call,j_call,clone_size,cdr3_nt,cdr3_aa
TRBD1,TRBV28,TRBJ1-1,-,TGTGCCAGCAGTTTATGGCCTACCGGGACAGGGAACATGAACACTGAAGCTTTCTTT,CASSLWPTGTGNMNTEAFF
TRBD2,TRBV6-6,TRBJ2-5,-,TGTGCCAGCAGTTACCCTCCCGGGGGGATAGAGACCCAGTACTTC,CASSYPPGGIETQYF
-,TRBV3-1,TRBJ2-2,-,TGTGCCAGCAGCCAATTGCCCGGGGAGCTGTTTTTT,CASSQLPGELFF
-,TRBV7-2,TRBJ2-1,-,TGTGCCAGCAGCCAGGCCACGGCCCCAGGTGACAATGAGCAGTTCTTC,CASSQATAPGDNEQFF
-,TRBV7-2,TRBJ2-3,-,TGTACCAGCAGCTTAAGTCTTATCGGGGGAACGACAGATACGCAGTATTTT,CTSSLSLIGGTTDTQYF
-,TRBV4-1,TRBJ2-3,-,TGCGCCAGCAGCCAACTTACAGGGACTGGGACAGATACGCAGTATTTT,CASSQLTGTGTDTQYF
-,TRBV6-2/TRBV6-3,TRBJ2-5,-,TGTGCCAGCAGCGCAACTCGGATCGGGACCCAGTACTTC,CASSATRIGTQYF
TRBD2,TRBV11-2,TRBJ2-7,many,TGTGCCAGCAGCTTAGAGGTAGCTAGCGGGAACTACGAGCAGTACTTC,CASSLEVASGNYEQYF
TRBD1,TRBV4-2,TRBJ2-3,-,TGTGCCAGCAGCCAAGATGGGGCAGGGGGAATTACGGATACGCAGTATTTT,CASSQDGAGGITDTQYF
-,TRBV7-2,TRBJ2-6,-,TGTGCCAGCAGGAATAGCGGTGGGGCCAACGCCCTGACTTTC,CASRNSGGANALTF
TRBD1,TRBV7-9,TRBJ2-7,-,TGTGCCAGCAGCTTACGGCAGGGGGTTCCGTACGAGCAGTACTTC,CASSLRQGVPYEQYF
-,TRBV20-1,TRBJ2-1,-,TGCAGTGGGGCCCACGGAAATGAGCAGTTCTTC,CSGAHGNEQFF
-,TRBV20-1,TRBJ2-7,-,TGCAGTGCTAGAGATCTTCGGTCCCGGACTGGGAGCTCCTACGAGCAGTACTTC,CSARDLRSRTGSSYEQYF
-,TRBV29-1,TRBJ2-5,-,TGCAGCGTTGACAGGGGCGAGGGGACCCAGTACTTC,CSVDRGEGTQYF
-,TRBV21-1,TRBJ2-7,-,TGTGCCAGCAGCAAATTCTGGACAGGGGATGGCGAGCAGTACTTC,CASSKFWTGDGEQYF
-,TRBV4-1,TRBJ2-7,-,TGCGCCAGCAGCCAAGATGGTGCCAGGTACTACGAGCAGTACTTC,CASSQDGARYYEQYF
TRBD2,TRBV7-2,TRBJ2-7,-,TGTGCCAGCAGGTTAGCGGGAGCAAACGAGCAGTACTTC,CASRLAGANEQYF
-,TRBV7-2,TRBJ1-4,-,TGTGCCAGCACCTTCGGTCCTAATGAAAAACTGTTTTTT,CASTFGPNEKLFF
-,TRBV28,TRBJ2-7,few,TGTGCCAGCAGGGCTTTAGGAGCCCTATACGAGCAGTACTTC,CASRALGALYEQYF
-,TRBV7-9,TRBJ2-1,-,TGTGCCAGCAGCTTAGGGGGGCGGTCCCACAATGAGCAGTTCTTC,CASSLGGRSHNEQFF
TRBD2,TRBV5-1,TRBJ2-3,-,TGCGCCAGCAGCAAAAGGACTAGCGGGAGGTCAGATACGCAGTATTTT,CASSKRTSGRSDTQYF
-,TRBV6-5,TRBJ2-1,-,TGTGCCAGCGGAGAGATACCCTCATCCTACAATGAGCAGTTCTTC,CASGEIPSSYNEQFF
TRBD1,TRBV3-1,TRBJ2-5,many,TGTGCCAGCAGCCAATACAGGGGGACCGTGGGGCAGTACTTC,CASSQYRGTVGQYF
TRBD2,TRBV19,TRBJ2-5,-,TGTGCCAGTAGTGTGGGACTATCACAAGAGACCCAGTACTTC,CASSVGLSQETQYF
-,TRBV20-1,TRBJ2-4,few,TGCAGTGCTAGTTGGGGAAACATTCAGTACTTC,CSASWGNIQYF
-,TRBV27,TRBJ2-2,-,TGTGCCAGCACTGACTTGGACACGCTGAGCACCGGGGAGCTGTTTTTT,CASTDLDTLSTGELFF
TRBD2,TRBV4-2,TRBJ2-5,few,TGTGCCAGCAGTCAAGAGTCGGGACTAGCGGCCCAAGAGACCCAGTACTTC,CASSQESGLAAQETQYF
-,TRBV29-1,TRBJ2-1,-,TGCAGCGTTGTGGGCGGTGAGCAGTTCTTC,CSVVGGEQFF
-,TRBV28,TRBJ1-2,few,TGTGCCAGCCGGAGGCAGGGAGGAAAGGGCTACACCTTC,CASRRQGGKGYTF
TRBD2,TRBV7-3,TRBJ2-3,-,TGTGCCAGCAGCTTAGTGGGGGGTCGAAATAGCGGGAGGTCGACAGATACGCAGTATTTT,CASSLVGGRNSGRSTDTQYF
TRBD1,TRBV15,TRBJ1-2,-,TGTGCCACCAACAGTCCTGGACAGGGGGCCCTGAACTATGGCTACACCTTC,CATNSPGQGALNYGYTF
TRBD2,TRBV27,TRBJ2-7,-,TGTGCCAGCAGTCCGACCGGGACTAGCGGATCCTACGAGCAGTACTTC,CASSPTGTSGSYEQYF
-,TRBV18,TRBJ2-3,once,TGTGCCAGCTCACCACGGACCCAGGCCGGCACAGATACGCAGTATTTT,CASSPRTQAGTDTQYF
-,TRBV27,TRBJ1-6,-,TGTGCCAGCAGTTACGCGCAGTATAATTCACCCCTCCACTTT,CASSYAQYNSPLHF
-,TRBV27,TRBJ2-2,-,TGTGCCAGCATCCGTTCGGGCACCGGGGAGCTGTTTTTT,CASIRSGTGELFF
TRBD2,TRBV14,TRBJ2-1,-,TGTGCCGGCAGCCAAGGACTAGCGTCAGGTGAGCAGTTCTTC,CAGSQGLASGEQFF
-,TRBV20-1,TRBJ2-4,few,TGCAGTGCTAGTCCCGATCTCAATGAGCAGTACTTC,CSASPDLNEQYF
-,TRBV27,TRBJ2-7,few,TGTGCCAGCAGTTTCGGTCAACACTACGAGCAGTACTTC,CASSFGQHYEQYF
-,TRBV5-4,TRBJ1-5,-,TGTGCCAGCAGCTCTTACCCGGAACAGGGAGCAGGACAGCCCCAGCATTTT,CASSSYPEQGAGQPQHF
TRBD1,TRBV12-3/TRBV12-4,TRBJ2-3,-,TGTGCCAGCAGTAAAACAGGGGCAGATACGCAGTATTTT,CASSKTGADTQYF